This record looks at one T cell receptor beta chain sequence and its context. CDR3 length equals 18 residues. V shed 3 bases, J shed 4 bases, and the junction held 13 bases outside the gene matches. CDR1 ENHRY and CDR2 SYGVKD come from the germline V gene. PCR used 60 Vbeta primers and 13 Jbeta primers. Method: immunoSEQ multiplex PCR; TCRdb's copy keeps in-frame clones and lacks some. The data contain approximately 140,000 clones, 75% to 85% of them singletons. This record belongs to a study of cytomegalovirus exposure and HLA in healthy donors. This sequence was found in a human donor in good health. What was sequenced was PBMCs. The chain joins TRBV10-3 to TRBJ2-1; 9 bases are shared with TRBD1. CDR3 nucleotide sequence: TGTGCCATCAGTGACAGGACCCAACAGGGGGCGATGTACAATGAGCAGTTCTTC. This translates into CAISDRTQQGAMYNEQFF.